This record covers a single TCR beta chain. As it was prepared, the TCRbeta library received unique molecular identifiers. Each CDR3 protein gets one entry after TCRdb re-called the PCR reads with MiXCR. The sample lists roughly 500,000 distinct CDR3 sequences, 30% to 35% occurring once. The source of the sample is a study of T-cell reconstitution after alpha-beta-depleted transplantation in children. The germline V and J ends were trimmed by 2 bases and 2 bases, with 21 bases remaining between them. The length of the CDR3 is 17 residues. Per germline, CDR1 DFQATT and CDR2 SNEGSKA (reference sequence).

The rearrangement joins TRBV20-1 to TRBJ1-1, with D possibly being TRBD1 (5 bases). Here the sequenced sample was PBMCs from the stem cell graft donor, taken from the stem cell graft. The clonotype was recovered from a human donor who donated a stem cell graft to a child with aplastic anemia. This CDR3 is CSARSRTGGWINTEAFF. In DNA, the CDR3 is TGCAGTGCTAGATCCCGCACAGGCGGGTGGATTAACACTGAAGCTTTCTTT.